A selection of T cell receptor beta chains follows, all from one sample in a study of blood T cell repertoires in COVID-19. Libraries were prepared by immunoSEQ multiplex PCR; TCRdb keeps only in-frame clonotypes and omits some of them. The sample comprises approximately 200,000 clones, about nine tenths of which are singletons, and around 1.6% rests with the top ten. Sequences were obtained from peripheral blood. These receptors came from a man between 65 and 85 years old with acute or convalescent COVID-19. Both conserved end residues are part of each CDR3. Each record gives: CDR3 length, clone size, V gene, D gene, J gene, CDR3 DNA, CDR3 protein. The D gene is left open where the match is weak. Clone sizes are given selectively: once, few, many, or a class where the clone is expanded.

15	.	TRBV6-5	TRBD2	TRBJ2-3	TGTGCCAGCAGTCTCACTAGCGGGAGGGTCGATACGCAGTATTTT	CASSLTSGRVDTQYF
16	once	TRBV28	TRBD2	TRBJ2-3	TGCGCCAGCAGTATTGGGACTAGCGGGGGCACAGATACGCAGTATTTT	CASSIGTSGGTDTQYF
13	few	TRBV7-2	TRBD1	TRBJ1-2	TGTGCCAGCAGCTTAGGACAGGGCGAGGGCTACACCTTC	CASSLGQGEGYTF
12	.	TRBV11-2	.	TRBJ1-2	TGTGCCAGCAGCAACCCGGGGGATGGCTACACCTTC	CASSNPGDGYTF
18	.	TRBV11-3	.	TRBJ2-2	TGTGCCAGCAGCTCCGGAATATCGGGAGCGAAGAACACCGGGGAGCTGTTTTTT	CASSSGISGAKNTGELFF
15	.	TRBV6-5	TRBD1	TRBJ2-3	TGTGCCAGCAGTTTAGGGACAGGATGGACAGATACGCAGTATTTT	CASSLGTGWTDTQYF
14	.	TRBV7-9	.	TRBJ1-1	TGTGCCAGCAGCTTTCGGGGACAGAACACTGAAGCTTTCTTT	CASSFRGQNTEAFF
15	.	TRBV25-1	TRBD1	TRBJ2-5	TGTGCCAGCAGAGCCCGGGACAGGGGACAAGAGACCCAGTACTTC	CASRARDRGQETQYF
17	.	TRBV20-1	TRBD1	TRBJ2-5	TGCAGTGCTAGTGACCGTGGGGGGACAGGGCCAGGGGAGACCCAGTACTTC	CSASDRGGTGPGETQYF
15	once	TRBV5-4	TRBD1	TRBJ2-1	TGTGCCAGCACCCAGGGACAGGGGGCAGACAATGAGCAGTTCTTC	CASTQGQGADNEQFF
15	.	TRBV28	.	TRBJ2-5	TGTGCCAGCAGTTCCACTAGCTCCTCCCGGGAGACCCAGTACTTC	CASSSTSSSRETQYF
14	.	TRBV4-1	.	TRBJ1-5	TGCGCCAGCAGCCACCCGACAGTTAATCAGCCCCAGCATTTT	CASSHPTVNQPQHF
15	.	TRBV25-1	.	TRBJ2-1	TGTGCCAGCAGTGATCGGCAGAAGGGAGACAATGAGCAGTTCTTC	CASSDRQKGDNEQFF
15	.	TRBV7-7	.	TRBJ2-1	TGTGCCAGCAGCCCCTGGGCAGACTCCTACAATGAGCAGTTCTTC	CASSPWADSYNEQFF
14	.	TRBV21-1	.	TRBJ1-3	TGTGCCAGCAGCAAAGTTGCAGGGGGAGACACCATATATTTT	CASSKVAGGDTIYF
16	.	TRBV5-1	TRBD1	TRBJ1-5	TGCGCCAGCAGCTCTGGAGGGACAGGAGCTAATCAGCCCCAGCATTTT	CASSSGGTGANQPQHF
14	.	TRBV18	.	TRBJ1-2	TGTGCCAGCTCACTAGACACGGACAGCTATGGCTACACCTTC	CASSLDTDSYGYTF
14	.	TRBV6-1	.	TRBJ2-1	TGTGCCAGCAGTGAACCAGGGGACTACAATGAGCAGTTCTTC	CASSEPGDYNEQFF
15	.	TRBV28	.	TRBJ1-3	TGTGCCAGCAGTTTACTCATCTCCGGAGGGACGGGCATATATTTT	CASSLLISGGTGIYF
13	once	TRBV29-1	TRBD1	TRBJ2-1	TGCAGCACCCGACAGGGACGGTCGAGTGAGCAGTTCTTC	CSTRQGRSSEQFF
15	once	TRBV19	TRBD1	TRBJ1-1	TGTGCCAGTAGTCAATACGGGACAGGGCGCACTGAAGCTTTCTTT	CASSQYGTGRTEAFF
11	.	TRBV12-3/TRBV12-4	.	TRBJ1-1	TGTGCCAGCAGCAAGCTTGATGAAGCTTTCTTT	CASSKLDEAFF
15	.	TRBV11-2	.	TRBJ2-7	TGTGCCAGCAGCTCAATAGGGGGATCTCGCAACGAGCAGTACTTC	CASSSIGGSRNEQYF
13	few	TRBV5-5	TRBD1	TRBJ2-7	TGTGCCAGCAGCTTGGGCAGGGGGCGCGAGCAGTACTTC	CASSLGRGREQYF
14	.	TRBV19	.	TRBJ2-2	TGTGCCAGTAGTATTTCCAAGAACACCGGGGAGCTGTTTTTT	CASSISKNTGELFF
19	.	TRBV5-1	TRBD2	TRBJ2-1	TGCGCCAGCAGCTTTCGCCATCAAACCGGGACTAGATCTCACAATGAGCAGTTCTTC	CASSFRHQTGTRSHNEQFF
15	.	TRBV29-1	.	TRBJ2-3	TGCAGCTTAGTGGGCCTAGCAGGAAGCACAGATACGCAGTATTTT	CSLVGLAGSTDTQYF
12	.	TRBV14	.	TRBJ2-7	TGTGCCAGCAGCCAAGAGGGCCAGAGGCAGTACTTC	CASSQEGQRQYF
14	.	TRBV5-1	TRBD2	TRBJ2-1	TGCGCCAGTCAAGGGGGACTAGCTAACAATGAGCAGTTCTTC	CASQGGLANNEQFF
13	.	TRBV18	TRBD1	TRBJ2-7	TGTGCCAGCTCACCGGGACAGATTTACGAGCAGTACTTC	CASSPGQIYEQYF
12	.	TRBV7-2	TRBD2	TRBJ2-1	TGTGCCAGCAGTTCTGGACTAGCGGAGCAGTTCTTC	CASSSGLAEQFF
14	.	TRBV4-3	.	TRBJ1-5	TGCGCCAGCAGCCAAGAGTCGGGGACTGGGCCCCAGCATTTT	CASSQESGTGPQHF
16	.	TRBV24-1	TRBD2	TRBJ2-2	TGTGCCACCAGTGATAGGAGCGGGAGCCGCACCGGGGAGCTGTTTTTT	CATSDRSGSRTGELFF
11	.	TRBV20-1	.	TRBJ1-2	TGCAGTGCCACCGGTAACTATGGCTACACCTTC	CSATGNYGYTF
12	.	TRBV5-5	TRBD2	TRBJ2-1	TGTGCCAGCAGCTCTAGCGGGAGCACTTCGTTCTTC	CASSSSGSTSFF